The clone carrying this T cell receptor beta chain was observed a handful of times. As yet, its antigen is unknown. The source of the sample is a study of CD8 T cells in Susac syndrome. General study points: Around 15 Susac-specific public clones were found in total CD8+ repertoires and four to six in CD8+ TEMRA repertoires. Susac CD8+ cells expanded clonally the most in TEMRA cells and in active patients.

After extraction with the RNeasy kit, roughly 0.45 to 1 ug of the RNA was reverse transcribed using random hexamers. MiXCR, run by TCRdb on the immunoSEQ multiplex PCR reads, gives a single entry per CDR3 protein. The sample has more than 65,000 distinct CDR3 sequences, approximately 95% seen once. This CDR3 comprises 15 residues. V shed 4 bases and J 3 bases; nucleotides not matched to a gene: 2. The germline V gene has CDR1 MNHEY and CDR2 SVGAGI. This TCR came from a human donor with Susac syndrome. This rearrangement joins TRBV6-5 to TRBJ2-2, with TRBD1 matching 10 bases. The sequenced sample was CD8+ T cells from PBMCs. The CDR3 protein is CASSSGTGDTGELFF. In DNA form, the CDR3 reads TGTGCCAGCAGTTCCGGGACAGGGGACACCGGGGAGCTGTTTTTT.